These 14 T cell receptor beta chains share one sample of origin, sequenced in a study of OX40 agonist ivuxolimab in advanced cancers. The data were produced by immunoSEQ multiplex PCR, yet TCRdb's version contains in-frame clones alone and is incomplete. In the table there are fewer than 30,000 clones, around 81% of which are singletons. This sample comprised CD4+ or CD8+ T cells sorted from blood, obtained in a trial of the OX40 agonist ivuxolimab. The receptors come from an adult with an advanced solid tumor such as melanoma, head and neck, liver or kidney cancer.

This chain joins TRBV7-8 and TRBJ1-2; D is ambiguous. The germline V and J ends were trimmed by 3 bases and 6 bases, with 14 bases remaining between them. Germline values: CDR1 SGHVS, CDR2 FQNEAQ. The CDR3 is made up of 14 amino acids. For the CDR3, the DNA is TGTGCCAGCAGCTTCGCGGATAACGTCAATGGCTACACCTTC. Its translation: CASSFADNVNGYTF. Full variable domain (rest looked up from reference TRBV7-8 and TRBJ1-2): GAGVSQSPRYKVAKRGQDVALRCDPISGHVSLFWYQQALGQGPEFLTYFQNEAQLDKSGLPSDRFFAERPEGSVSTLKIQRTQQEDSAVYLCASSFADNVNGYTFGSGTRLTVV.

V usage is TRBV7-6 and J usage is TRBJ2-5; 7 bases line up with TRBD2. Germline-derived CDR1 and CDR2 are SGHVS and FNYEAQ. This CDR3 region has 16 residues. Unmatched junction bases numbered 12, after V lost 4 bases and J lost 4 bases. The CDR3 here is CASSSIAGIGRETQYF. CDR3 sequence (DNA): TGTGCCAGCAGCTCTATAGCGGGTATTGGAAGAGAGACCCAGTACTTC. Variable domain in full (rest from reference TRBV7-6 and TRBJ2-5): GAGVSQSPRYKVTKRGQDVALRCDPISGHVSLYWYRQALGQGPEFLTYFNYEAQQDKSGLPNDRFSAERPEGSISTLTIQRTEQRDSAMYRCASSSIAGIGRETQYFGPGTRLLVL.

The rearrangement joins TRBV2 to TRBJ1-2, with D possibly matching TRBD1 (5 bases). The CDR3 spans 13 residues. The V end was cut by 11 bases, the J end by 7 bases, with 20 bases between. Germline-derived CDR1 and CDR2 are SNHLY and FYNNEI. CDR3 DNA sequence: TGTGCCTCCCTCAGGGAGTCAGTCAGTGGCTACACCTTC. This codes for CASLRESVSGYTF.

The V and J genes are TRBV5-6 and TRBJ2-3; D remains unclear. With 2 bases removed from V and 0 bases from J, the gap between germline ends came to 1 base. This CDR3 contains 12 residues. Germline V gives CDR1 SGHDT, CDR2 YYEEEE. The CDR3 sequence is CASSFSTDTQYF. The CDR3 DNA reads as TGTGCCAGCAGCTTTAGCACAGATACGCAGTATTTT.

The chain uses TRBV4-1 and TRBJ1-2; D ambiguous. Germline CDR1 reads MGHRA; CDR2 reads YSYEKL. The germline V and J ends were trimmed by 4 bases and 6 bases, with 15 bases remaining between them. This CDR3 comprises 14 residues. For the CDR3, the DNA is TGCGCCAGCAGCCCCTACGGGCCCGGGGATGGCTACACCTTC. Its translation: CASSPYGPGDGYTF.

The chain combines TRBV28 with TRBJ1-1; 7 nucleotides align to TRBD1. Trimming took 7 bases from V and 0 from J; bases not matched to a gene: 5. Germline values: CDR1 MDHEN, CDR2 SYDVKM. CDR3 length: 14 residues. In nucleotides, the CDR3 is TGTGCCAGCATCAACAGGGGACTGAACACTGAAGCTTTCTTT. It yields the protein CASINRGLNTEAFF.

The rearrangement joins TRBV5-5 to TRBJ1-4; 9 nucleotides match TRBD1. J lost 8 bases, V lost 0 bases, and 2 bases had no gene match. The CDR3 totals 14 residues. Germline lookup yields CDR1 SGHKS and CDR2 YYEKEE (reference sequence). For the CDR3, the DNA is TGTGCCAGCAGCTTGGCGACAGGGGGAGAAAAACTGTTTTTT. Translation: CASSLATGGEKLFF.

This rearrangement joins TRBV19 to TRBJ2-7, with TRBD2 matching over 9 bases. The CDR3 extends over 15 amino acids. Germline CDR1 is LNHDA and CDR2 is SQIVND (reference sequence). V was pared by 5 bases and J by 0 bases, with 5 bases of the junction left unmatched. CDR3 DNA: TGTGCCAGTAGTTCAAGACTAGCGGCCTCCTACGAGCAGTACTTC. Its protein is CASSSRLAASYEQYF.

CDR3 nucleotide sequence: TGTGCCAGTAGCTGGGATGCACAGGGGGCCAATGGCTACACCTTC. Translating it yields CASSWDAQGANGYTF. The V call is TRBV19, the J call TRBJ1-2; TRBD1 aligns across 9 bases. CDR3 length: 15 amino acids. The J segment lost 6 bases and the V segment lost 6 bases, leaving 11 bases of the junction unmatched. The germline V gene has CDR1 LNHDA and CDR2 SQIVND (reference sequence). Supplemented by reference TRBV19 and TRBJ1-2, the full variable domain reads DGGITQSPKYLFRKEGQNVTLSCEQNLNHDAMYWYRQDPGQGLRLIYYSQIVNDFQKGDIAEGYSVSREKKESFPLTVTSAQKNPTAFYLCASSWDAQGANGYTFGSGTRLTVV.

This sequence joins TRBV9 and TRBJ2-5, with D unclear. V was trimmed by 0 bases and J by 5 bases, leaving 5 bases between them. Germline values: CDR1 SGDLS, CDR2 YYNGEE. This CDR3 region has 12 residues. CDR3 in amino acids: CASSVGEETQYF. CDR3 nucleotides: TGTGCCAGCAGCGTAGGAGAGGAGACCCAGTACTTC.

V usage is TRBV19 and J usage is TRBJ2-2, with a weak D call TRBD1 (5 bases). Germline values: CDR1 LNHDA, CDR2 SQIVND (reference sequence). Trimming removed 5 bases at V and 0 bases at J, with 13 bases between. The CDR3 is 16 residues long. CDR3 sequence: CASSSRTRPNTGELFF. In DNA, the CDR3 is TGTGCCAGTAGTTCAAGGACAAGACCGAACACCGGGGAGCTGTTTTTT. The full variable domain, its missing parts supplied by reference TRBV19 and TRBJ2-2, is DGGITQSPKYLFRKEGQNVTLSCEQNLNHDAMYWYRQDPGQGLRLIYYSQIVNDFQKGDIAEGYSVSREKKESFPLTVTSAQKNPTAFYLCASSSRTRPNTGELFFGEGSRLTVL.

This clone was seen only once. CDR3 coding DNA: TGTGCCAGCAGCGTAGTGGCTAGCGACGCCCGCACAGATACGCAGTATTTT. Translated, it gives CASSVVASDARTDTQYF. The chain has TRBV9 and TRBJ2-3; maybe TRBD2 (6 bases). Trimming stripped 0 bases from V and 1 base from J, with 15 bases between. CDR3 size: 17 residues. CDR1 is SGDLS and CDR2 is YYNGEE in the germline V gene.

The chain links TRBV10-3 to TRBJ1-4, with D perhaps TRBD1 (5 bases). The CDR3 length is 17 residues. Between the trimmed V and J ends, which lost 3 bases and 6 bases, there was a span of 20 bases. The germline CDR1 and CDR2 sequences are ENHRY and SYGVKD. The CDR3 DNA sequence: TGTGCCATCAGTGATCCCAATCAACAGGTGGGGGATGAAAAACTGTTTTTT. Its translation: CAISDPNQQVGDEKLFF.

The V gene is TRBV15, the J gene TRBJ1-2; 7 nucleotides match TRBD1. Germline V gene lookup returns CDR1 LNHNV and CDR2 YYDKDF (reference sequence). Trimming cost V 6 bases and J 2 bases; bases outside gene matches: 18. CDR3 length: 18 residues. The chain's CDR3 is CATRSAPGQIRRNYGYTF. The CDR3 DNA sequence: TGTGCCACCAGGAGCGCCCCGGGACAGATTAGACGCAACTATGGCTACACCTTC.